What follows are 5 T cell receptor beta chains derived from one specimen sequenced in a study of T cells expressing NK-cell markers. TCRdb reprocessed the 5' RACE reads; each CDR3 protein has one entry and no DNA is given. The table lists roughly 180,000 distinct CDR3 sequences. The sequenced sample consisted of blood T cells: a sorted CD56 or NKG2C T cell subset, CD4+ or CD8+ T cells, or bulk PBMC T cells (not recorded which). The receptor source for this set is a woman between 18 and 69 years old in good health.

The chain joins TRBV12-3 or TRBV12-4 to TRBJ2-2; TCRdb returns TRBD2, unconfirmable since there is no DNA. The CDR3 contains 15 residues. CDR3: CASSQNGPDTGELFF.

The CDR3 sequence: CKPGQLNTEAFF. The chain joins TRBV20-1 to TRBJ1-1; TCRdb's assignment of TRBD1 cannot be checked, as there is no DNA. The CDR3 runs 12 residues. CDR1 and CDR2 from the germline V gene are DFQATT and SNEGSKA (reference sequence).

CDR3: CASSFTGARSPLHF. V and J are TRBV12-3 or TRBV12-4 and TRBJ1-6; the TRBD1 assignment by TCRdb is unverifiable without DNA. The CDR3 sequence is 14 residues long.

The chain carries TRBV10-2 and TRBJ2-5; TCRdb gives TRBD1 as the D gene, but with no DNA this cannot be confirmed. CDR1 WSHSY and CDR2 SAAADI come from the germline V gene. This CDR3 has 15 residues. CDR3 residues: CASSESGTPQETQYF.

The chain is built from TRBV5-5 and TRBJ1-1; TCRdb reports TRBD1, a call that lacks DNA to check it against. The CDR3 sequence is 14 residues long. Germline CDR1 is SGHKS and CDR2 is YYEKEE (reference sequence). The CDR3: CASSLPGGVTEAFF.